The 5 T cell receptor beta chains in this list originate from one sample, sequenced in a study of prognosis after radiotherapy for stage I lung cancer. Genomic DNA served as the source from which two-round multiplex PCR generated TCR beta CDR3 amplicons. During first-round PCR, primers specific to each TRBV and TRBJ gene were used. TCRdb recomputed calls from the multiplex PCR reads with MiXCR, one row per CDR3 protein. The repertoire holds some 8,500 distinct CDR3 sequences, with 62% as singletons. The source material was PBMCs, sampled before or after stereotactic body radiation therapy (not recorded which). The receptors were gathered from a donor over 45 with non-small cell lung cancer.

This clonotype was seen repeatedly, ten times or more. A read error may be the cause here, since a much bigger clone is one base away. The chain links TRBV6-1 to TRBJ1-1; possible D gene TRBD1, 5 bases. The CDR3 consists of 14 residues. Trimming cost V 6 bases and J 9 bases, with 20 bases left between them. Per the germline V gene, CDR1 is MNHNS and CDR2 is SASEGT. In DNA, the CDR3 is TGTGCCAGCAGGGCCCCCGGGGCAGGGACCCAAGCTTTCTTT. Protein sequence: CASRAPGAGTQAFF.

Note on this clonotype: A far larger clone is only one base removed, so a read error is likely. This chain connects TRBV7-9 to TRBJ2-1; possibly TRBD2 for D (6 bases). Germline CDR1 is SEHNR and CDR2 is FQNEAQ (reference sequence). This CDR3 has 15 amino acids. In DNA form, the CDR3 reads TGTGCCAACAGCTTACAGGCGGGAAGTAGGAATGAGCAGTTCTTC. Translating gives CANSLQAGSRNEQFF.

This rearrangement joins TRBV11-2 to TRBJ1-5, with 7 bases aligning to TRBD1. The V segment lost 4 bases and the J segment 8 bases; nucleotides outside the gene matches: 8. CDR1 and CDR2 from the germline V gene are SGHAT and FQNNGV. This CDR3 region has 14 residues. CDR3 sequence (DNA): TGTGCCAGCAGCTCCGGACAGGCAGCAGAGCCCCAGCATTTT. Amino acid sequence: CASSSGQAAEPQHF. The full variable domain, in which reference TRBV11-2 and TRBJ1-5 provide the parts outside the CDR3, is EAGVAQSPRYKIIEKRQSVAFWCNPISGHATLYWYQQILGQGPKLLIQFQNNGVVDDSQLPKDRFSAERLKGVDSTLKIQPAKLEDSAVYLCASSSGQAAEPQHFGDGTRLSIL.

In regard to this clonotype: With a far larger clone one base away, a read error is the likely cause. V is TRBV6-2 or TRBV6-3 and J is TRBJ2-5, with 7 nucleotides matching TRBD1. The DNA end lines up better with TRBJ2-1; the J call may be wrong. The CDR3 has 17 amino acids. The germline CDR1 and CDR2 sequences are MNHEY and SVGEGT. The CDR3 DNA follows: TGTGCCAGCAGTTACCTAGAGTCCGGGACAGTGAGTACTGAGCAGTTCTTC. Encoded protein: CASSYLESGTVSTEQFF.

This clonotype has just one count. A far more abundant clone sits one base away, making this likely a read error. This chain links TRBV20-1 with TRBJ2-7, with TRBD2 identical over 9 bases. This CDR3 has 16 amino acids. Germline assignment: CDR1 DFQATT and CDR2 SNEGSKA (reference sequence). Trimming removed 5 bases from V and 7 bases from J; junction bases left unmatched: 18. CDR3 loop: CSAPPPGREGIYEQYF. The CDR3 DNA reads TGCAGTGCTCCTCCCCCGGGGCGGGAGGGCATCTATGAGCAGTACTTC.